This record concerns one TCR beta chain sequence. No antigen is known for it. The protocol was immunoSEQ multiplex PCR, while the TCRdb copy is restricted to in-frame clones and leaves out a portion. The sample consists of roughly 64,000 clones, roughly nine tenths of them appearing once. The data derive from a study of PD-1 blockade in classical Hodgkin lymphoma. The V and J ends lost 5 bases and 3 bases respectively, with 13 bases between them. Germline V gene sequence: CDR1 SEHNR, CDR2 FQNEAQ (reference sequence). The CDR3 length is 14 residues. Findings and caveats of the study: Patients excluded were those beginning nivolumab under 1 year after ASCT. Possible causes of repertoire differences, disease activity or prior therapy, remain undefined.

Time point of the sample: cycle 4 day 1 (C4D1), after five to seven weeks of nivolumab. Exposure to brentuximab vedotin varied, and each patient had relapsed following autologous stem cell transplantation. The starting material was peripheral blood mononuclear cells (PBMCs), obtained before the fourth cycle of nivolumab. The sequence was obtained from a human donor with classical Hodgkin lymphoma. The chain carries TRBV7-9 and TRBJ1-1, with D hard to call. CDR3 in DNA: TGTGCCAGCAGCCCAGGTTGGGGAGACACTGAAGCTTTCTTT. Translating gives CASSPGWGDTEAFF.